The rows below give T cell receptor beta chains drawn from one sample of a study of blood T cell repertoires in COVID-19. The repertoire was sequenced with immunoSEQ multiplex PCR; TCRdb's copy has only in-frame clones and lacks some. The data contain 40,000 to 65,000 clones, 85% to 90% of them singletons. The sample taken for sequencing was peripheral blood. All receptors derive from a man aged 70 or older with active COVID-19. Each CDR3 is given with its conserved first and last residue. Each record gives: D gene, J gene, V gene, clone size, CDR3 DNA, CDR3 protein. D genes are given only for firm matches. Clone size is shown for a subset of rows, as once, few, many or a class of expanded clone.

D gene: -; J gene: TRBJ2-7; V gene: TRBV27; clone size: -; CDR3 DNA: TGTGCCAGCAGTTTATTCCCCCCTCACAGAACTTTCTCCTACGAGCAGTACTTC; CDR3 protein: CASSLFPPHRTFSYEQYF
D gene: TRBD1; J gene: TRBJ1-1; V gene: TRBV29-1; clone size: -; CDR3 DNA: TGCAGCGGCGGGACAGGGGGCACTGAAGCTTTCTTT; CDR3 protein: CSGGTGGTEAFF
D gene: -; J gene: TRBJ1-5; V gene: TRBV3-1/TRBV3-2; clone size: -; CDR3 DNA: TGTGCCAGCAGCCAAGGGCCGGGGGGCAATCAGCCCCAGCATTTT; CDR3 protein: CASSQGPGGNQPQHF
D gene: TRBD2; J gene: TRBJ2-6; V gene: TRBV7-2; clone size: -; CDR3 DNA: TGTGCCAGCGGCCGGACTAGCGGGGGTTCTGGGGCCAACGTCCTGACTTTC; CDR3 protein: CASGRTSGGSGANVLTF
D gene: TRBD2; J gene: TRBJ2-1; V gene: TRBV4-3; clone size: once; CDR3 DNA: TGCGCCAGCAGCCAAGACAAGACTAGCGGGGGCTTTACCGCCTCAGGGAATGAGCAGTTCTTC; CDR3 protein: CASSQDKTSGGFTASGNEQFF
D gene: -; J gene: TRBJ1-1; V gene: TRBV6-5; clone size: -; CDR3 DNA: TGTGCCAGCAGTTACTCTAGGGGAACAGCTTTCTTT; CDR3 protein: CASSYSRGTAFF
D gene: -; J gene: TRBJ1-5; V gene: TRBV11-2; clone size: -; CDR3 DNA: TGTGCCAGCGGTTTGGGACAAAATCAGCCCCAGCATTTT; CDR3 protein: CASGLGQNQPQHF
D gene: -; J gene: TRBJ1-1; V gene: TRBV10-3; clone size: -; CDR3 DNA: TGTGCCATCAGTGAGTCAGGGAAGCGGGTGAACACTGAAGCTTTCTTT; CDR3 protein: CAISESGKRVNTEAFF
D gene: TRBD2; J gene: TRBJ2-3; V gene: TRBV4-3; clone size: -; CDR3 DNA: TGCGCCAGCAGCCAAGGAACTAGCGGGGGGGCTGGAGATACGCAGTATTTT; CDR3 protein: CASSQGTSGGAGDTQYF
D gene: -; J gene: TRBJ2-1; V gene: TRBV6-5; clone size: few; CDR3 DNA: TGTGCCAGCAGTTACTCGAGTAGCGGAATGTACAATGAGCAGTTCTTC; CDR3 protein: CASSYSSSGMYNEQFF
D gene: -; J gene: TRBJ1-2; V gene: TRBV7-3; clone size: -; CDR3 DNA: TGTGCCAGCAGCCCGGGGGGGCCCAACTATGGCTACACCTTC; CDR3 protein: CASSPGGPNYGYTF
D gene: -; J gene: TRBJ2-3; V gene: TRBV7-2; clone size: -; CDR3 DNA: TGTGCCAGCAGCCCCCAGTGGGGGCCCTCAGATACGCAGTATTTT; CDR3 protein: CASSPQWGPSDTQYF
D gene: TRBD1; J gene: TRBJ1-3; V gene: TRBV23-1; clone size: -; CDR3 DNA: TGCGCCAGCAGGGGGACAGGTACTGGAAACACCATATATTTT; CDR3 protein: CASRGTGTGNTIYF
D gene: -; J gene: TRBJ1-1; V gene: TRBV6-4; clone size: -; CDR3 DNA: TGTGCCAGCAGTGACGGGAGAGAAAACACTGAAGCTTTCTTT; CDR3 protein: CASSDGRENTEAFF